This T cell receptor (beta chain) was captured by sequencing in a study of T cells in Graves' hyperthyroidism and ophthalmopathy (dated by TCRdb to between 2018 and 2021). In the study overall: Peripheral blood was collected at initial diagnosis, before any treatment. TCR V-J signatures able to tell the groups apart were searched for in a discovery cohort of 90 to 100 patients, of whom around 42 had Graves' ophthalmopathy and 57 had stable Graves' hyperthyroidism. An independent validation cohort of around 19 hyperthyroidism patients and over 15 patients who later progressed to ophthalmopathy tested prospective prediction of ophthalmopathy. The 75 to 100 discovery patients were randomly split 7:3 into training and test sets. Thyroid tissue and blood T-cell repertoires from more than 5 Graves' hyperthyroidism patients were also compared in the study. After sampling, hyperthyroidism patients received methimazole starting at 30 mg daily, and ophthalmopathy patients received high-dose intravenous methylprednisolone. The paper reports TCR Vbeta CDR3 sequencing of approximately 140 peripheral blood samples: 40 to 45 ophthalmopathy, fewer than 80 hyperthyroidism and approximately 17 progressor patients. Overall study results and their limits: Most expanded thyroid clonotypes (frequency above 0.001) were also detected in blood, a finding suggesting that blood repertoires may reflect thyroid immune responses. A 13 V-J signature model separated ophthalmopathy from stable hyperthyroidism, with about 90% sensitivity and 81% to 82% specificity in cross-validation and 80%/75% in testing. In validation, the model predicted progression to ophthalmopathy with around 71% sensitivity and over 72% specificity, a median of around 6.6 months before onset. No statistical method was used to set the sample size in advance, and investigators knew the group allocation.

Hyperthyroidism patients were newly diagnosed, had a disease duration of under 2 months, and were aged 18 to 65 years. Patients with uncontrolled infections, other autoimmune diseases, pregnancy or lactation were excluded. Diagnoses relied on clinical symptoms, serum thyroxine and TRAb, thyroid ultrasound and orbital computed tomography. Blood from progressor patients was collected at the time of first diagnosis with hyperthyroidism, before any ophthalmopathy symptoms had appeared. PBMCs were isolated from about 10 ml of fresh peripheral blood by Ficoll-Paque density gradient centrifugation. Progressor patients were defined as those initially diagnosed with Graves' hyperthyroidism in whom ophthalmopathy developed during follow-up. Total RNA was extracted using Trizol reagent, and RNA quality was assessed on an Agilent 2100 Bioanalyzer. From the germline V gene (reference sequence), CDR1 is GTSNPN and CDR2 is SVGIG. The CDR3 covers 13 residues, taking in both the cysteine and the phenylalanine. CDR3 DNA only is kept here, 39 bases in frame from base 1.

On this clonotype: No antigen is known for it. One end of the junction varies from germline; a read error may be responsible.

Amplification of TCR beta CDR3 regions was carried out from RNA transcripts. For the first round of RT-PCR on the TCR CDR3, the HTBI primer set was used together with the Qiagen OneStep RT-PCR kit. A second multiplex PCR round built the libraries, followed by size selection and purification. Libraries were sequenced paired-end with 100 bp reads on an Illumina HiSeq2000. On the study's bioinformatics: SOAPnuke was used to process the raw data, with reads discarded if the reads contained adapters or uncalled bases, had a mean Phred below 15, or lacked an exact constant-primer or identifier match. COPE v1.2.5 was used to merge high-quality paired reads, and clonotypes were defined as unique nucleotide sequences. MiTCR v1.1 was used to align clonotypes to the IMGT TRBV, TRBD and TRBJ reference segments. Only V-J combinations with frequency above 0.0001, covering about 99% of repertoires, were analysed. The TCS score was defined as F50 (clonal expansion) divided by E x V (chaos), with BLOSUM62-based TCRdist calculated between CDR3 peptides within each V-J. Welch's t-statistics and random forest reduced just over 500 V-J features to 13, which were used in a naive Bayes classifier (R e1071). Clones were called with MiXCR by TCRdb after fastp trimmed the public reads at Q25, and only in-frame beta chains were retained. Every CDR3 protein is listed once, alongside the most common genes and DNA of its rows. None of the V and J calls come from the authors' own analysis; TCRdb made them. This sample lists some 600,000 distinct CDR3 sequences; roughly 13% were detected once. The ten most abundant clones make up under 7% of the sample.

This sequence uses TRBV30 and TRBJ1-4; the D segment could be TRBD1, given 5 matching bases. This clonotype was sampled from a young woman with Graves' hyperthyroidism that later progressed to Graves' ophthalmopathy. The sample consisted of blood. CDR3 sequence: CSWSWQGPEKLFF. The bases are TGTTCCTGGAGTTGGCAGGGTCCTGAAAAACTGTTTTTT.